Below, 13 T cell receptor beta chains from the same sample are listed, as sequenced in a study of technical replicates of blood from a handful of donors. Profiled with immunoSEQ multiplex PCR; TCRdb holds only in-frame clones, not every one. The sample contains 60,000 to 90,000 clones, 95% to 96% of which appear only once. The material sequenced was T cells isolated from PBMCs. The source of these receptors is a human donor in good health.

The DNA of the CDR3 is TGTGCCAGCAGCTCACTAGCGGGGGCCGACACCGGGGAGCTGTTTTTT. Encoded protein: CASSSLAGADTGELFF. This chain uses TRBV11-2 with TRBJ2-2, with 11 bases identical to TRBD2. Trimming removed 4 bases from V and 3 bases from J; junction bases left unmatched: 4. The germline V gene has CDR1 SGHAT and CDR2 FQNNGV. The CDR3 loop spans 16 amino acids.

The CDR3 protein is CASNVEITSDQPQHF. The CDR3 DNA is TGTGCCAGTAATGTGGAGATTACGAGCGATCAGCCCCAGCATTTT. The chain combines TRBV19 with TRBJ1-5; no definite D call. V lost 7 bases, J lost 5 bases, and 18 bases lay in between. CDR3 length equals 15 residues. Looked up from germline, CDR1 is LNHDA and CDR2 is SQIVND (reference sequence).

In DNA, the CDR3 is TGTGCCAGCAGTGGACAGGGGTCCCTGAATGAGCAGTTCTTC. It translates to CASSGQGSLNEQFF. This sequence joins TRBV28 and TRBJ2-1; 9 positions agree with TRBD1. The CDR3 extends over 14 amino acids. Germline CDR1 MDHEN, CDR2 SYDVKM. Losses at the gene ends were 5 bases for V and 7 bases for J; bases not matched to a gene: 6.

In its sample, this clone was seen once. The chain has TRBV27 and TRBJ1-1; 9 bases are a match to TRBD1. After removal of 5 bases from V and 1 base from J, the junction contained 5 bases not matched to a gene. Per the germline V gene, CDR1 is MNHEY and CDR2 is SMNVEV (reference sequence). CDR3 length: 15 residues. The DNA for the CDR3 is TGTGCCAGCAGTCCGTCGGGACAGGGGAACACTGAAGCTTTCTTT. Translated, it gives CASSPSGQGNTEAFF.

The chain carries TRBV6-1 and TRBJ2-7; 7 bases fit TRBD2. This CDR3 is 15 amino acids long. Germline values: CDR1 MNHNS, CDR2 SASEGT. After removal of 7 bases from V and 0 bases from J, the junction contained 9 bases not matched to a gene. The CDR3 reads CASKRGLADSYEQYF. Here the CDR3 DNA reads TGTGCCAGCAAAAGGGGTCTAGCGGACTCCTACGAGCAGTACTTC.

The genes are TRBV10-3 and TRBJ2-3; a possible D gene is TRBD2 (5 bases). Germline assignment: CDR1 ENHRY and CDR2 SYGVKD. The CDR3 sequence is 11 residues long. V was shortened by 9 bases and J by 4 bases, with 8 bases between the two germline ends. CDR3 bases: TGTGCCATAGGGAGCCCAGATACGCAGTATTTT. Translation gives CAIGSPDTQYF.

The CDR3 bases are TGCAGCGTTGAAGATGACAGCTCTAGTTGGTACGGCAATGAGCAGTTCTTC. This codes for CSVEDDSSSWYGNEQFF. The J gene is TRBJ2-1, the V gene TRBV29-1; maybe TRBD1 (5 bases). The germline V and J ends were trimmed by 0 bases and 6 bases, with 21 bases remaining between them. CDR1 and CDR2 from the germline V gene are SQVTM and ANQGSEA. This CDR3 has 17 amino acids.

The V call is TRBV4-1, the J call TRBJ2-7, with 7 bases fitting TRBD2. Unmatched junction bases numbered 6, after V lost 0 bases and J lost 4 bases. Germline V CDR1 and CDR2: MGHRA, YSYEKL. This CDR3 has 15 residues. The CDR3 is CASSQEKLGGYEQYF. The CDR3 DNA reads as TGCGCCAGCAGCCAAGAAAAGCTGGGGGGGTACGAGCAGTACTTC.

The V call is TRBV5-1, the J call TRBJ1-2; tentative D call: TRBD1 (6 bases). V shed 6 bases and J shed 0 bases, with 12 bases lying between them. The V gene's germline CDR1 is SGHRS and CDR2 YFSETQ. CDR3 length: 14 amino acids. CDR3 amino acids: CASNPQGPNYGYTF. CDR3 DNA: TGCGCCAGCAACCCACAGGGACCTAACTATGGCTACACCTTC.

The J gene is TRBJ2-5, the V gene TRBV5-4, with 7 bases lining up with TRBD1. V lost 5 bases, J lost 3 bases, and 10 bases stayed unmatched. Germline lookup yields CDR1 SGHNT and CDR2 YYREEE (reference sequence). The CDR3 has 15 amino acids. The CDR3, as DNA: TGTGCCAGCAGGGGTGGGGGTACAGGGGAAGAGACCCAGTACTTC. Translation: CASRGGGTGEETQYF.

The chain joins TRBV27 to TRBJ2-7, with D possibly TRBD1 on 5 matching bases. CDR1 and CDR2 from the germline V gene are MNHEY and SMNVEV (reference sequence). The CDR3 length is 13 residues. Trimming removed 2 bases from V and 2 bases from J, with 7 bases in between. CDR3 loop: CASSLTGAYEQYF. DNA for the CDR3: TGTGCCAGCAGTTTAACAGGCGCCTACGAGCAGTACTTC.

The genes are TRBV23-1 and TRBJ1-6; D not certain. TRBV23-1 is annotated as an ORF whose role is uncertain. V dropped 6 bases and J dropped 0 bases, with 33 bases sitting between them. CDR3 length equals 23 residues. This chain's CDR3 is CASSPIGVLRPLGLGSYNSPLHF. The CDR3 nucleotides are TGCGCCAGCAGCCCAATCGGGGTTTTGAGGCCTTTAGGGTTAGGCTCCTATAATTCACCCCTCCACTTT.

This chain links TRBV25-1 with TRBJ1-1; D not certain. Trimming cost V 6 bases and J 0 bases, with 8 bases left between them. The CDR3 consists of 13 residues. The V gene's germline CDR1 is MGHDK and CDR2 SYGVNS. CDR3: CASSQKLNTEAFF. The CDR3, as DNA: TGTGCCAGCAGCCAGAAACTGAACACTGAAGCTTTCTTT.